This TCR beta chain derives from a study of cytomegalovirus exposure and HLA in healthy donors. PCR involved 60 Vbeta and 13 Jbeta primers. TCRdb keeps only in-frame clones here, not all; method: immunoSEQ multiplex PCR. The data contain approximately 180,000 clones, around 87% of them seen just once; the ten biggest clones take up approximately 1.5%. Trimming removed 0 bases from V and 6 bases from J, with 11 bases in between. This CDR3 region has 15 residues. CDR1 is SGHTA and CDR2 is FQGNSA in the germline V gene. This clonotype originated in a woman aged 18-29 years in good health and CMV-seronegative. The chain joins TRBV7-2 to TRBJ2-2, with D maybe TRBD1 (6 bases). Sample: PBMCs. The CDR3 DNA reads as TGTGCCAGCAGCTTAGCGAGGGGGTGGCCCGGGGAGCTGTTTTTT. Protein sequence: CASSLARGWPGELFF.